These T cell receptor beta chains were read from a single sample in a study of T cells after posttransplantation cyclophosphamide. Assay: immunoSEQ multiplex PCR; the TCRdb copy retains only in-frame clones and omits some. The sample has around 39,000 clones, none seen only once; the top ten hold about 1.2%. Sample: PBMCs. The receptors come from a girl aged 5 to 17 in good health, CMV-negative, and a related stem cell transplant donor. Each CDR3 is given with its conserved first and last residue. The order of the fields is V gene, J gene, clone size, D gene, CDR3 DNA, CDR3 protein. D genes are given only for firm matches. Not all rows give a size; the values are once, few, many and, for expanded clones, a class.

TRBV18,TRBJ2-3,-,-,TGTGCCAGCTCACGGAGTTCAGCCCGGGACAACACAGATACGCAGTATTTT,CASSRSSARDNTDTQYF
TRBV19,TRBJ2-1,many,TRBD2,TGTGCCAGTAGTATTGAGGCTAGCGGGAGCTCCTACAATGAGCAGTTCTTC,CASSIEASGSSYNEQFF
TRBV19,TRBJ1-1,many,-,TGTGCCAGCCGACAGTTTCCCCGGGACACTGAAGCTTTCTTT,CASRQFPRDTEAFF
TRBV18,TRBJ2-1,many,-,TGTGCCAGCTCACCAATTAGCGGCCACTACAATGAGCAGTTCTTC,CASSPISGHYNEQFF
TRBV5-1,TRBJ2-1,-,-,TGCGCCAGCAGATCTCCGGGACTTAGCTCCTACAATGAGCAGTTCTTC,CASRSPGLSSYNEQFF
TRBV5-1,TRBJ2-7,-,TRBD2,TGCGCCAGCAGCTTGGCCCCCGCGGGAGACTCCTACGAGCAGTACTTC,CASSLAPAGDSYEQYF
TRBV28,TRBJ2-1,few,-,TGTGCCAGCAGTGCAGCCCCGGCGGAAAACAATGAGCAGTTCTTC,CASSAAPAENNEQFF
TRBV7-2,TRBJ2-1,many,-,TGTGCCAGCAGCCCCGGAGGGACAGCCCCTTCAAATGAGCAGTTCTTC,CASSPGGTAPSNEQFF
TRBV28,TRBJ2-1,few,-,TGTGCCAGCAGTTTCCTAGGCCTCGGCAATGAGCAGTTCTTC,CASSFLGLGNEQFF
TRBV6-5,TRBJ1-3,many,-,TGTGCCAGCAGTTTCGGGACACTTGGGGACACCATATATTTT,CASSFGTLGDTIYF
TRBV19,TRBJ2-1,many,-,TGTGCCAGTAGTATAGGCGTGCTCCTAGGGGATGAGCAGTTCTTC,CASSIGVLLGDEQFF
TRBV7-9,TRBJ2-7,few,-,TGTGCCAGCACCCTTCCAACAGGAGTCTACGAGCAGTACTTC,CASTLPTGVYEQYF
TRBV5-1,TRBJ1-4,many,-,TGCGCCAGCAGCTTGAGGCAGGCTAATGAAAAACTGTTTTTT,CASSLRQANEKLFF
TRBV18,TRBJ2-2,many,TRBD1,TGTGCCAGCTCCCGAGGAACAGGGGACGGGGAGCTGTTTTTT,CASSRGTGDGELFF
TRBV27,TRBJ2-2,many,-,TGTGCCAGCAGTTTATCGTGGCTTAACACCGGGGAGCTGTTTTTT,CASSLSWLNTGELFF
TRBV6-4,TRBJ1-1,few,-,TGTGCCAGCAGTGCAGGGGCGAACACTGAAGCTTTCTTT,CASSAGANTEAFF
TRBV28,TRBJ1-5,many,-,TGTGCCAGCACCAGGACACTAGCTGATCAGCCCCAGCATTTT,CASTRTLADQPQHF
TRBV7-6,TRBJ2-2,-,TRBD2,TGTGCCAGCAGCTTAGTCGGGGGGGGCGCGGTCGGGGAGCTGTTTTTT,CASSLVGGGAVGELFF
TRBV27,TRBJ2-1,few,-,TGTGCCAGCAGTGTGAGGAATGAGCAGTTCTTC,CASSVRNEQFF
TRBV2,TRBJ1-2,few,TRBD1,TGTGCCAGCAGTGGGACAGGCGGGTCGTGGCATGGCTACACCTTC,CASSGTGGSWHGYTF
TRBV11-2,TRBJ2-1,many,-,TGTGCCAGCAGCGGGTTGCTAGCTTTGTTCTTC,CASSGLLALFF
TRBV20-1,TRBJ2-3,many,-,TGCAGTGCCACTAAGCTTTCGCAGTATTTT,CSATKLSQYF
TRBV7-9,TRBJ1-2,many,TRBD1,TGTGCCAGCAGCTTAGCGGTGGCCCGGGACAGAACAACCTATGGCTACACCTTC,CASSLAVARDRTTYGYTF
TRBV4-1,TRBJ2-2,few,TRBD2,TGCGCCAGCAGCCGATTGACTAGCGGGAGTGGTAACACCGGGGAGCTGTTTTTT,CASSRLTSGSGNTGELFF
TRBV5-1,TRBJ1-2,many,-,TGCGCCAGCAGCTTGAACGACAAATTCTATGGCTACACCTTC,CASSLNDKFYGYTF
TRBV2,TRBJ1-6,-,-,TGTGCCAGCAGGGAAGACGTCCCGGGTAACTTTAATTCACCCCTCCACTTT,CASREDVPGNFNSPLHF
TRBV25-1,TRBJ2-5,-,TRBD1,TGTGCCAGCAGTGAATTCCTCAGGGACAGGGGCCTAGAGACCCAGTACTTC,CASSEFLRDRGLETQYF
TRBV7-2,TRBJ2-7,-,TRBD1,TGTGCCAGCAGCTTAGGTCTTACGTTGGGACAGGCCTCCTACGAGCAGTACTTC,CASSLGLTLGQASYEQYF
TRBV7-3,TRBJ2-3,many,-,TGTGCCAGCAGCCTGTCGGACTTCCCCACAGATACGCAGTATTTT,CASSLSDFPTDTQYF
TRBV2,TRBJ1-5,few,-,TGTGCCAGCAGTGAAAGCTCGGGGGGTCAGCCCCAGCATTTT,CASSESSGGQPQHF
TRBV6-1,TRBJ2-2,many,TRBD1,TGTGCCAGCAGTGAACAGGGGGACACCGGGGAGCTGTTTTTT,CASSEQGDTGELFF
TRBV9,TRBJ2-3,many,TRBD1,TGTGCCAGCAGCGTTGGGACAGGGGGCACAGATACGCAGTATTTT,CASSVGTGGTDTQYF
TRBV18,TRBJ2-3,-,TRBD2,TGTGCCAGCTCACCGTTAGCGGGAGTGGGTGCAGATACGCAGTATTTT,CASSPLAGVGADTQYF
TRBV5-1,TRBJ1-2,many,TRBD1,TGCGCCAGCAGCTTGGGACAGGGGGCCGAGGGCTACACCTTC,CASSLGQGAEGYTF
TRBV7-8,TRBJ1-5,-,-,TGTGCCAGCAGCTTAGGAGCTTGGGAGACAAAAGGTGGTCAGCCCCAGCATTTT,CASSLGAWETKGGQPQHF
TRBV2,TRBJ1-5,many,-,TGTGCCAGCAGTGGGGTGGGAAACGGGGGCAATCAGCCCCAGCATTTT,CASSGVGNGGNQPQHF
TRBV6-1,TRBJ1-2,many,-,TGTGCCAGCACCCTGGGGGGGCGCGGTAACTATGGCTACACCTTC,CASTLGGRGNYGYTF
TRBV5-4,TRBJ2-7,many,TRBD1,TGTGCCAGCAGCTTACGCAGGGGGCTATCCGGCGAGCAGTACTTC,CASSLRRGLSGEQYF
TRBV5-1,TRBJ2-3,few,TRBD2,TGCGCCAGCAGCGTCCCGATAGCGGGGGGGCTCACAGATACGCAGTATTTT,CASSVPIAGGLTDTQYF
TRBV4-3,TRBJ1-2,-,-,TGCGCCAGCAGCCAAGTGGGCCCAGGGGTCTTCTATGGCTACACCTTC,CASSQVGPGVFYGYTF
TRBV29-1,TRBJ2-3,few,TRBD2,TGCAGCGGCAGAGGCCCGGGACTAGCGGGGGAGCTTCAAGGCACAGATACGCAGTATTTT,CSGRGPGLAGELQGTDTQYF
TRBV6-5,TRBJ1-3,many,TRBD1,TGTGCCAGCGGCAGGGGGCATGAGTCTGGAAACACCATATATTTT,CASGRGHESGNTIYF
TRBV5-1,TRBJ2-5,many,TRBD2,TGCGCCAGCAGCCGGGGGGGGTTGGAGACCCAGTACTTC,CASSRGGLETQYF
TRBV5-1,TRBJ2-1,many,TRBD1,TGCGCCAGCAGCTTGGCGACCGGGACAGGGGCCTACAATGAGCAGTTCTTC,CASSLATGTGAYNEQFF
TRBV10-3,TRBJ1-5,many,TRBD1,TGTGCCATCAGTGGGGAGGGGGACAGGAACATACCTTTCAATCAGCCCCAGCATTTT,CAISGEGDRNIPFNQPQHF
TRBV5-5,TRBJ1-2,many,-,TGTGCCAGCAGCTTGAGTAGCGGCTACACCTTC,CASSLSSGYTF
TRBV28,TRBJ2-7,many,TRBD1,TGTGCCAGCAGTTCCGAGACAGGGGAGGTCCTATCTTCCTACGAGCAGTACTTC,CASSSETGEVLSSYEQYF
TRBV6-5,TRBJ1-6,few,TRBD1,TGTGCCAGCAGCCGGGGACAGGTGAATTCACCCCTCCACTTT,CASSRGQVNSPLHF
TRBV7-9,TRBJ2-2,many,TRBD2,TGTGCCAGCAGCTTAGACGGGAGGGAGTACACCGGGGAGCTGTTTTTT,CASSLDGREYTGELFF
TRBV6-7,TRBJ2-2,many,TRBD2,TGTGCCAGCAGTCCGGGGGGACTAGCGACCGGGGAGCTGTTTTTT,CASSPGGLATGELFF
TRBV7-6,TRBJ2-7,many,TRBD1,TGTGCCAGCAGCTTAGGTCCCCCGACCGGGACAGCCTCCTACGAGCAGTACTTC,CASSLGPPTGTASYEQYF